These 6 T cell receptor beta chains came from one sample sequenced in a study of T cells in narcolepsy. Assay used: immunoSEQ multiplex PCR; TCRdb lists only in-frame clones, some missing. The sample yields about 24,000 clones, 65% to 90% seen once. Sequencing was carried out using memory (CD45RA-) CD4+ T cells from blood. These receptors all come from a human donor in good health.

The gene calls are TRBV5-1 and TRBJ1-4; possible D gene TRBD1, 6 bases. Germline V lookup: CDR1 SGHRS, CDR2 YFSETQ. V shed 1 base and J shed 2 bases, with 15 bases lying between them. The CDR3 totals 17 residues. CDR3 sequence (DNA): TGCGCCAGCAGCTTGCGCAGGGGAGAAGGGACTAATGAAAAACTGTTTTTT. It codes for CASSLRRGEGTNEKLFF.

The rearrangement uses TRBV15 and TRBJ1-3, with 7 bases identical to TRBD1. The CDR3 runs 15 residues. The J segment lost 0 bases and the V segment lost 9 bases, leaving 8 bases of the junction unmatched. Per germline, CDR1 LNHNV and CDR2 YYDKDF (reference sequence). The CDR3 loop reads CATSGDSRSGNTIYF. The CDR3 coding sequence is TGTGCCACGTCCGGGGACAGTCGCTCTGGAAACACCATATATTTT.

The V and J genes are TRBV9 and TRBJ2-5; TRBD2 matches 8 bases. CDR3 size: 16 residues. V trimming: 4 bases; J trimming: 4 bases; junction bases outside the gene matches: 12. Germline V CDR1 and CDR2: SGDLS, YYNGEE. CDR3 in amino acids: CASSPLTGGTGETQYF. Written as DNA, the CDR3 is TGTGCCAGCAGCCCGCTGACGGGGGGGACGGGAGAGACCCAGTACTTC.

The chain joins TRBV16 to TRBJ1-2; 7 nucleotides line up with TRBD1. CDR3 length equals 16 residues. Trimming removed 2 bases from V and 5 bases from J; junction bases left unmatched: 11. Germline V gives CDR1 KGHSY, CDR2 FQNENV. The CDR3 DNA reads TGTGCCAGCAGCCAACCTGACAGGGTAACGTCTTATGGCTACACCTTC. It translates to CASSQPDRVTSYGYTF. Full variable domain (remainder filled in from reference TRBV16 and TRBJ1-2): GEEVAQTPKHLVRGEGQKAKLYCAPIKGHSYVFWYQQVLKNEFKFLISFQNENVFDETGMPKERFSAKCLPNSPCSLEIQATKLEDSAVYFCASSQPDRVTSYGYTFGSGTRLTVV.

V is TRBV28 and J is TRBJ2-7; TRBD1 agrees at 8 bases. The J segment lost 3 bases and the V segment lost 4 bases, leaving 14 bases of the junction unmatched. Germline V gene data show CDR1 as MDHEN and CDR2 as SYDVKM. The CDR3 length is 17 residues. CDR3 DNA sequence: TGTGCCAGCAGTTGGGTATATGGGACAGGCGGAAACTACGAGCAGTACTTC. Encoded protein: CASSWVYGTGGNYEQYF.

This clone was detected once. J is TRBJ1-4 and V is TRBV7-2; D not resolved. V lost 5 bases, J lost 7 bases, and 8 bases lay in between. The CDR3 contains 12 residues. Germline V CDR1 and CDR2: SGHTA, FQGNSA. The CDR3 protein is CASSPRGEKLFF. The CDR3 DNA follows: TGTGCCAGCAGCCCCCGGGGTGAAAAACTGTTTTTT.